The 13 T cell receptor delta chains in this list originate from one sample, sequenced in a study of γδ T cells in repeated Plasmodium falciparum infection. Vgamma9/Vdelta2+ and Vdelta2-negative gammadelta T cells were flow-sorted from PBMC for bulk sequencing. TCRdb fed the multiplex PCR reads to CATT. The sample yields under 50,000 delta-chain clones, 1.5% to 2% seen once. Sequencing input: gamma-delta T cells from blood. Receptor source: a pool of human donors (malaria-infected and uninfected, not separated).

As regards this clone: Being one base from a much bigger clone, this may be a read error. For the V gene the call is TRDV1; the J gene has no call; the table assigns TRDD3, which was not confirmed against the DNA. Germline lookup yields CDR1 TSWWSYY and CDR2 QGS. The CDR3 spans 21 residues. For the CDR3, the DNA is TGTGCTCTTGGGACGGGGTCCTACACTACTGGGGGGTATGGGGACCCCGATAAGCTCATCTTT. Translation: CALGTGSYTTGGYGDPDKLIF.

Worth noting for this clone: This probably arose from a read error, given a far larger clone one base away. Other DNA sequences within the sample encode an identical CDR3. V is TRDV1 and J is TRDJ1; possibly TRDD3 for D (5 bases). As TCRdb names no J gene, one was assigned here on the basis of a DNA match to germline. CDR3 length equals 19 residues. CDR1 TSWWSYY and CDR2 QGS come from the germline V gene. CDR3 sequence reads: CALGELGGTESYPWDKLIF. Written as DNA, the CDR3 is TGTGCTCTCGGGGAACTAGGGGGTACAGAGTCTTACCCTTGGGATAAACTCATCTTT.

Worth noting for this clone: With a much larger clone just one base away, this may be a read error. The rearrangement joins TRDV1 to TRDJ1; TRDD3 aligns across 8 bases. Germline V CDR1 and CDR2: TSWWSYY, QGS. CDR3 length equals 18 residues. V lost 9 bases to trimming and J lost 8 bases; unmatched junction nucleotides: 26. This CDR3 reads CALVPPLHLGGYQGKLIF. The CDR3 coding sequence is TGTGCTCTGGTGCCTCCCTTGCACCTAGGGGGATATCAGGGGAAACTCATCTTT.

This clone was observed a few times. The protein TCRdb gives is from a much larger clone and does not agree with this DNA's translation at residue 12, likely a read error; the protein shown here comes from the DNA. The V call is TRDV1, the J call TRDJ1, with D perhaps matching TRDD3 (6 bases). Here the J gene came from matching the DNA to germline, since TCRdb omits it. From germline, CDR1 is TSWWSYY and CDR2 QGS. This CDR3 has 16 residues. The CDR3 nucleotides read TGTGCTCTTGGGGCTAACCGGGGGGGAAACACCAATAAACTCATCTTT. Its protein is CALGANRGGNTNKLIF.

This clone was observed many times. TCRdb shows a much larger clone's protein in place of this DNA's translation, and the two differ at residue 9, likely through a read error; the protein shown is translated from the DNA. The chain is built from TRDV1 and TRDJ1; D not resolved. CDR1 and CDR2 from the germline V gene are TSWWSYY and QGS. This CDR3 is built from 13 residues. Trimming cost V 0 bases and J 8 bases, with 10 bases left between them. The CDR3 nucleotides read TGTGCTCTTGGGGAACTATCCCTAGGCAAACTCATCTTT. Its protein product is CALGELSLGKLIF.

This clone occurred a few times. The protein recorded in TCRdb matches a much larger clone and deviates from this DNA's translation at residue 8, suggesting a read error; the protein here is obtained by translating the DNA. This chain joins TRDV1 and TRDJ1, with TRDD3 matching 7 bases. No J gene is reported in TCRdb; it was inferred here by comparing the DNA with germline. J lost 0 bases, V lost 3 bases, and 25 bases had no gene match. CDR1 is TSWWSYY, CDR2 QGS, per germline. The CDR3 has 22 amino acids. The CDR3 DNA reads TGTGCTCTTGGGGAGACTTCCCAGTACGGGGGGATGGGCATACCGTACACCGATAAACTCATCTTT. Its translation: CALGETSQYGGMGIPYTDKLIF.

Remarks on this clone: TCRdb pairs this DNA with a much larger clone's protein that differs at residues 14 and 16, likely a read error; the protein shown was translated from the DNA. The rearrangement links TRDV1 to TRDJ1; 8 bases are a match to TRDD3. The V and J ends lost 1 base and 2 bases, in that order; junction bases with no gene match: 27. The CDR3 extends over 23 amino acids. Looked up from germline, CDR1 is TSWWSYY and CDR2 is QGS. The DNA of the CDR3 is TGTGCTCTTGGGGAACGTCCGAGGGCTACACTGGGGGGACGCACCGGCCCAACCGATAAACTCATCTTT. Translated: CALGERPRATLGGRTGPTDKLIF.

There are many counts of this clone. Being one base from a much bigger clone, this may be a read error. The chain has TRDV1 and TRDJ1; 10 bases line up with TRDD3. CDR1 is TSWWSYY and CDR2 is QGS in the germline V gene. The CDR3 is 22 amino acids. CDR3 nucleotide sequence: TGTGCTCTTAGGGAACTAAGCTACAACGTCTTACTGGGGGATGCTTACACCGATAAACTCATCTTT. This encodes CALRELSYNVLLGDAYTDKLIF.

A remark on this clone: This likely stems from a read error, as it lies one base from a far larger clone. Other DNA sequences within the sample encode an identical CDR3. The chain recombines TRDV3 with TRDJ1, with D tentatively TRDD3 (6 bases). The CDR3 consists of 14 residues. The V gene's germline CDR1 is TVYSNPD and CDR2 GDNSRS (reference sequence). CDR3 sequence reads: CAFGEPGYTDKLIF. For the CDR3, the DNA is TGTGCCTTTGGAGAGCCCGGATACACAGATAAACTCATCTTT.

As for this clone: TCRdb has a much larger clone's protein, which differs at residue 11 from the translation of this DNA, likely because of a read error; what is shown is the protein translated from the DNA. This rearrangement joins TRDV1 to TRDJ1; 8 bases are shared with TRDD3. The J gene, left out of TCRdb, was set here by checking the DNA against germline. V lost 3 bases, J lost 3 bases, and 27 bases stayed unmatched. Germline values: CDR1 TSWWSYY, CDR2 QGS. The CDR3 runs 22 residues. In DNA form, the CDR3 reads TGTGCTCTTGGGGAGCCCAATACAGCTCGGGTACTGGGGGTCCTCCTGCCCGATAAACTCATCTTT. Translating gives CALGEPNTARVLGVLLPDKLIF.

A few counts support this clone. TCRdb lists the protein of a much larger clone for this DNA, which differs at residue 11, so this is likely a read error; the protein given here is translated from the DNA itself. This sequence joins TRDV2 and TRDJ1; TRDD3 matches at 8 bases. The J gene, absent from TCRdb, was called here by matching the DNA to germline. CDR3 length: 23 amino acids. Germline V CDR1 and CDR2: GEAIGNYY, EKD. Trimming cost V 0 bases and J 7 bases; bases outside gene matches: 33. The CDR3 nucleotides read TGTGCCTGTGACACCGCCGGTCGGGCCAGGGCCTGGGGGACTCGACCCCTATCGCCTAAACTCATCTTT. Its protein product is CACDTAGRARAWGTRPLSPKLIF.

This clone was counted between two and nine times. TCRdb's listed protein matches a much larger clone and diverges from this DNA's translation at residue 8, likely through a read error; the protein shown comes from the DNA. The J gene is TRDJ3, the V gene TRDV2; 8 bases are shared with TRDD3. No J gene was available from TCRdb, and it was assigned here by a germline match of the DNA. CDR3 length: 21 residues. From germline, CDR1 is GEAIGNYY and CDR2 EKD. The V gene end was trimmed by 5 bases and the J gene end by 0 bases; junction bases not matched to a gene: 17. CDR3 protein: CACAAFRGTGGRSWDTRQMFF. In nucleotides, the CDR3 is TGTGCCTGTGCGGCCTTCCGAGGTACTGGGGGTCGCTCCTGGGACACCCGACAGATGTTTTTC.

This clone came up a few times. The protein TCRdb lists belongs to a much larger clone and differs from this DNA's translation at residue 3, which points to a read error; the protein shown is made from the DNA. This rearrangement joins TRDV1 to TRDJ1, with D perhaps TRDD3 (9 bases). TCRdb carries no J gene annotation; the J gene was assigned here by matching the DNA with germline. The CDR3 covers 25 residues. The V gene's germline CDR1 is TSWWSYY and CDR2 QGS. CDR3 loop: CAIGEQDFLPLLGDWRHRYTDKLIF. CDR3 bases: TGTGCTATTGGGGAACAGGACTTCCTACCCCTACTGGGGGACTGGCGCCACCGGTACACCGATAAACTCATCTTT.